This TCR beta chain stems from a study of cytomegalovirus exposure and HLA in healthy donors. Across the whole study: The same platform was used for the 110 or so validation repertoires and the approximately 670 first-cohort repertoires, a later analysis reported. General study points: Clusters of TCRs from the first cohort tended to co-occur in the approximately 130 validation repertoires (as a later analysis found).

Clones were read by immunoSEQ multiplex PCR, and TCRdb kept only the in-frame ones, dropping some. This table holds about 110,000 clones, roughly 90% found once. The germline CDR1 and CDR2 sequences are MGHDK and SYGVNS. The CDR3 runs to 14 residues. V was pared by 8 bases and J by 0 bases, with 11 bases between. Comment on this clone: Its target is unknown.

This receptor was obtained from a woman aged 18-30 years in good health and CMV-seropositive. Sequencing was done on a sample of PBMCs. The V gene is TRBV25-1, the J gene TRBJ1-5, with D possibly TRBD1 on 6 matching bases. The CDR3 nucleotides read TGTGCCAGCGGGACACCCTATAGCAATCAGCCCCAGCATTTT. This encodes CASGTPYSNQPQHF.